This T cell receptor beta chain was sequenced in a study of blood T cell repertoires in COVID-19. Background on the study: Collection of acute and convalescent COVID-19 samples took place in the United States, Italy and Spain.

Sequencing was performed with immunoSEQ multiplex PCR; in TCRdb, only in-frame clones are kept and a portion is missing. The sample lists about 280,000 clones; less than 90% were seen once. The CDR3 has 14 amino acids. V dropped 2 bases and J dropped 7; count of bases not matched to a gene: 5. The germline V gene has CDR1 GTSNPN and CDR2 SVGIG (reference sequence). What was sequenced was peripheral blood. J is TRBJ2-1 and V is TRBV30, with TRBD2 matching 10 bases. This clonotype was obtained from a human donor in a cohort sampled during active COVID-19. The CDR3 DNA sequence: TGTGCCTGGAGTATTCTAGCGGGAGCGAATGAGCAGTTCTTC. Its translation: CAWSILAGANEQFF.